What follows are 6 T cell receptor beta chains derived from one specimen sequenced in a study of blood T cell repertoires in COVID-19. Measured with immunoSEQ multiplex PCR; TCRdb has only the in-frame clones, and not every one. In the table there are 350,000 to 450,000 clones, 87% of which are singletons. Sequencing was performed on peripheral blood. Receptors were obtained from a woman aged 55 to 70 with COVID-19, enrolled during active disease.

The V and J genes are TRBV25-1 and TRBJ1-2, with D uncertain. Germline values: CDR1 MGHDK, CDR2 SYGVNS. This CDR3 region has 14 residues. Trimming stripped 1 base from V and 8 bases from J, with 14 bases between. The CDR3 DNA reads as TGTGCCAGCAGTGAATCTGGCGGGAGTGAGGGCTACACCTTC. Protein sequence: CASSESGGSEGYTF.

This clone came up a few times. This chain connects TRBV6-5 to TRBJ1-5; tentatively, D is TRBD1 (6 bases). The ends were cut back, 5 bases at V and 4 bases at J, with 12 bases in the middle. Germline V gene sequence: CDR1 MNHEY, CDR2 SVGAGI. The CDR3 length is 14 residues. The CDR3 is CASSRGGGNQPQHF. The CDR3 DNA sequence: TGTGCCAGCAGTCGAGGGGGTGGTAATCAGCCCCAGCATTTT.

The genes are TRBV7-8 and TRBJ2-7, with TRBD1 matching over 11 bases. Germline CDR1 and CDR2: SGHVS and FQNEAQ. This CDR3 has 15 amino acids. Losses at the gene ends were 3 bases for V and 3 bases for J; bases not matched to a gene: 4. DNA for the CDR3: TGTGCCAGCAGCTTCCGGACAGGGGGCCTCTACGAGCAGTACTTC. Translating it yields CASSFRTGGLYEQYF.

The chain's CDR3 is CASSLRGRVQSEAFF. CDR3 sequence (DNA): TGTGCCAGCAGTTTAAGGGGCAGGGTCCAGAGTGAAGCTTTCTTT. V is TRBV28 and J is TRBJ1-1, with D perhaps matching TRBD1 (5 bases). The germline gives CDR1 MDHEN, CDR2 SYDVKM. Trimming removed 2 bases at V and 7 bases at J, with 17 bases between. The CDR3 has 15 amino acids. The full variable domain, with the rest looked up from reference TRBV28 and TRBJ1-1, is DVKVTQSSRYLVKRTGEKVFLECVQDMDHENMFWYRQDPGLGLRLIYFSYDVKMKEKGDIPEGYSVSREKKERFSLILESASTNQTSMYLCASSLRGRVQSEAFFGQGTRLTVV.

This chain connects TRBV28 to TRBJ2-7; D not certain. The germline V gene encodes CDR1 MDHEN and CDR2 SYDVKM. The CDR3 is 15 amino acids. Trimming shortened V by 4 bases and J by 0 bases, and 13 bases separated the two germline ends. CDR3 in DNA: TGTGCCAGCAGTTCCCCGGGTTTCAGCTCCTACGAGCAGTACTTC. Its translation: CASSSPGFSSYEQYF.

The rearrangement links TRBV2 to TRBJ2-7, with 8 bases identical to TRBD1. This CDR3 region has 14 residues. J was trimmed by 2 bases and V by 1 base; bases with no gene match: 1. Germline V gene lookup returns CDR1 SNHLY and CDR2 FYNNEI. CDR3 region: CASSEEQGAYEQYF. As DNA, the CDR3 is TGTGCCAGCAGTGAAGAACAGGGGGCCTACGAGCAGTACTTC.